What follows is one TCR beta chain and its context. This sample is part of a study of blood T cell repertoires in COVID-19. V lost 0 bases to trimming and J lost 1 base, with 12 bases between them. The CDR3 sequence is 16 residues long. The V gene's germline CDR1 is LGHNA and CDR2 YNFKEQ. Some clones are missing from TCRdb's copy, which holds only in-frame ones; the method was immunoSEQ multiplex PCR. The sample contains 90,000 to 100,000 clones, approximately 86% of which appear only once. What was sequenced was peripheral blood. The V and J genes are TRBV4-2 and TRBJ1-2; D is uncertain. This TCR was recovered from an older man with active or convalescent COVID-19. Here the CDR3 DNA reads TGTGCCAGCAGCCAAGATCTGGGAGTTGGTAACTATGGCTACACCTTC. This translates into CASSQDLGVGNYGYTF.